The rows below give T cell receptor beta chains drawn from one sample of a study of cytomegalovirus exposure and HLA in healthy donors. Libraries were prepared by immunoSEQ multiplex PCR; TCRdb keeps only in-frame clonotypes and omits some of them. The table lists roughly 170,000 clones, around 83% of them singletons. Sequencing was done on a sample of PBMCs. The receptors come from a girl aged 2 to 10 in good health and CMV-seropositive. The conserved cysteine and the conserved F or W are not part of the CDR3 here. A D gene is named only where the DNA matches it firmly. Clone size, where shown, is once, few, many, or a class for clones that have expanded.

J: TRBJ2-4; D: -; V: TRBV27; size: -; length: 11; CDR3: ASRVGSQNIQY
J: TRBJ2-3; D: -; V: TRBV12-5; size: -; length: 11; CDR3: ASGSSGTDTQY
J: TRBJ2-7; D: TRBD1; V: TRBV11-3; size: -; length: 13; CDR3: ASSLGTGASYEQY
J: TRBJ2-1; D: TRBD2; V: TRBV9; size: -; length: 16; CDR3: ASSVGSGGAGGDNEQF
J: TRBJ1-2; D: TRBD1; V: TRBV9; size: -; length: 12; CDR3: ASRDRGSNYGYT
J: TRBJ1-2; D: -; V: TRBV2; size: -; length: 11; CDR3: ASSLQETYGYT
J: TRBJ1-2; D: TRBD1; V: TRBV25-1; size: -; length: 12; CDR3: ASSGTGVNYGYT
J: TRBJ1-5; D: -; V: TRBV7-4; size: few; length: 13; CDR3: ASSLGGTPGLAQH
J: TRBJ1-2; D: -; V: TRBV7-3; size: -; length: 12; CDR3: ASSLTPGNYGYT
J: TRBJ2-7; D: -; V: TRBV27; size: -; length: 12; CDR3: ASSFRGDSYEQY
J: TRBJ1-1; D: TRBD1; V: TRBV6-1; size: -; length: 13; CDR3: ASTKRPTGDTEAF
J: TRBJ1-2; D: -; V: TRBV15; size: -; length: 13; CDR3: ATSRVGALSYGYT
J: TRBJ2-5; D: TRBD1; V: TRBV2; size: -; length: 11; CDR3: AVTGGSQETQY
J: TRBJ2-3; D: TRBD2; V: TRBV5-4; size: -; length: 14; CDR3: ASSIQLAGRTDTQY
J: TRBJ1-2; D: -; V: TRBV5-1; size: -; length: 10; CDR3: ASSTQGYGYT
J: TRBJ2-7; D: -; V: TRBV5-6; size: -; length: 11; CDR3: ASSLDLTREQY
J: TRBJ2-1; D: TRBD2; V: TRBV15; size: -; length: 12; CDR3: ATSRRLAAAEQF
J: TRBJ2-1; D: TRBD1; V: TRBV5-1; size: -; length: 12; CDR3: ASSMTGVDNEQF
J: TRBJ2-1; D: TRBD2; V: TRBV28; size: -; length: 16; CDR3: ASSFYFSRTSGSGEQF
J: TRBJ1-1; D: TRBD1; V: TRBV9; size: -; length: 14; CDR3: ASSEAPTGHIPEAF
J: TRBJ1-1; D: -; V: TRBV28; size: -; length: 13; CDR3: ASSLPRGSNTEAF
J: -; D: -; V: TRBV5-1; size: -; length: 11; CDR3: ASRPDIPYEQY
J: TRBJ2-3; D: -; V: TRBV5-6; size: few; length: 13; CDR3: ASSSRQGWGGTQY